This TCR beta chain derives from a study of cytomegalovirus exposure and HLA in healthy donors. Broader study findings: Some V segments, including TRBV6-2 and TRBV6-3, were excluded as indistinguishable.

In the PCR, 60 Vbeta and 13 Jbeta primers were used. Sequencing was performed with immunoSEQ multiplex PCR; in TCRdb, only in-frame clones are kept and a portion is missing. Here the sample spans some 120,000 clones, about 79% being singletons. On this clone itself: What it binds is not known.

The germline V and J ends were trimmed by 4 bases and 2 bases, with 9 bases remaining between them. There are 14 residues in the CDR3. The germline CDR1 and CDR2 sequences are SNHLY and FYNNEI. The chain is built from TRBV2 and TRBJ2-1; D is undetermined. Sequenced: PBMCs. The receptor was isolated from a woman between 45 and 65 years old in good health and CMV-seronegative. CDR3 protein: CASSGYSTYNEQFF. The CDR3 DNA sequence: TGTGCCAGCAGTGGCTACTCAACCTACAATGAGCAGTTCTTC. The whole variable domain, filled in from reference TRBV2 and TRBJ2-1, reads EPEVTQTPSHQVTQMGQEVILRCVPISNHLYFYWYRQILGQKVEFLVSFYNNEISEKSEIFDDQFSVERPDGSNFTLKIRSTKLEDSAMYFCASSGYSTYNEQFFGPGTRLTVL.